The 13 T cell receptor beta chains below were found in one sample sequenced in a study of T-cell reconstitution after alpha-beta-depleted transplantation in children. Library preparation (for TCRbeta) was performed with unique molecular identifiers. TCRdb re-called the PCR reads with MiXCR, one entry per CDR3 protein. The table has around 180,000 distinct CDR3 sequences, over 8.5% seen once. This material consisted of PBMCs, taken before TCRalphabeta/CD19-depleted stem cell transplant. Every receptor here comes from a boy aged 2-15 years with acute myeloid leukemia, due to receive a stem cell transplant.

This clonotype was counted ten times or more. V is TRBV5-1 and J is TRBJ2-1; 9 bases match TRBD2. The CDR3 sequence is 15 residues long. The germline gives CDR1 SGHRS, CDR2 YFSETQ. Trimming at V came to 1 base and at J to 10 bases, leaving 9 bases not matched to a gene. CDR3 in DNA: TGCGCCAGCAGCTTGTCAGGGACTAGCATGGGGGAGCAGTTCTTC. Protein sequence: CASSLSGTSMGEQFF.

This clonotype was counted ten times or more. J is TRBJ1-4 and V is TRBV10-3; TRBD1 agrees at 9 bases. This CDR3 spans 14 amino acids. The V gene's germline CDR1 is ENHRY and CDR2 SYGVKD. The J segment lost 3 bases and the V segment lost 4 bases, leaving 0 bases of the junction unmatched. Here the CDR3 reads CAISGDRANEKLFF. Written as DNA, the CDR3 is TGTGCCATCAGTGGGGACAGGGCTAATGAAAAACTGTTTTTT.

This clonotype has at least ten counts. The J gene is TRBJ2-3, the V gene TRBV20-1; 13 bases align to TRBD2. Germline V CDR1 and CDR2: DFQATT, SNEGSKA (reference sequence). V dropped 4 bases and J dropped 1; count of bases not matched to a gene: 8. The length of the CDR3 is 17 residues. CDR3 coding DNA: TGCAGTGCTACCGGACTAGCGGGAGCGGCGGGCACAGATACGCAGTATTTT. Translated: CSATGLAGAAGTDTQYF.

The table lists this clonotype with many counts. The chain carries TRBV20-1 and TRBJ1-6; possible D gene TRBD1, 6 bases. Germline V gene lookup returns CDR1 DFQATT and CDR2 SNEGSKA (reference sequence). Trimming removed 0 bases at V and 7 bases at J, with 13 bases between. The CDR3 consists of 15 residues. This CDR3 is CSARDAGHTNSPLHF. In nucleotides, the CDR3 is TGCAGTGCTAGAGATGCGGGACACACAAATTCACCCCTCCACTTT.

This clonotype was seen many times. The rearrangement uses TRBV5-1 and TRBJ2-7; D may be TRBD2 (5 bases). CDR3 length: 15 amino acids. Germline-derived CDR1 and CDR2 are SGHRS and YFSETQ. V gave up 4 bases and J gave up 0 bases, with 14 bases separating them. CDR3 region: CASSPDFPSSYEQYF. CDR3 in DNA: TGCGCCAGCAGCCCGGACTTTCCCAGCTCCTACGAGCAGTACTTC.

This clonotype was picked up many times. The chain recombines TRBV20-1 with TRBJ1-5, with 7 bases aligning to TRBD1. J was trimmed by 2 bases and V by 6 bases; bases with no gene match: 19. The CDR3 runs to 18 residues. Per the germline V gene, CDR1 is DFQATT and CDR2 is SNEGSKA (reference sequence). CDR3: CSANPGQRRAFGNQPQHF. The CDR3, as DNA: TGCAGTGCCAACCCGGGACAGAGGCGGGCTTTTGGCAATCAGCCCCAGCATTTT.

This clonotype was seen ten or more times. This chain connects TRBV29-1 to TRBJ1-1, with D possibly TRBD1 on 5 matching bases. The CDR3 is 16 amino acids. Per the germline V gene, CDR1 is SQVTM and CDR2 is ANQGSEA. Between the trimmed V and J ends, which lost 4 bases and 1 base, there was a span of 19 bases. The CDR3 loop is CSVAGVAGRGNTEAFF. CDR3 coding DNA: TGCAGCGTTGCGGGGGTTGCAGGGAGAGGGAACACTGAAGCTTTCTTT.

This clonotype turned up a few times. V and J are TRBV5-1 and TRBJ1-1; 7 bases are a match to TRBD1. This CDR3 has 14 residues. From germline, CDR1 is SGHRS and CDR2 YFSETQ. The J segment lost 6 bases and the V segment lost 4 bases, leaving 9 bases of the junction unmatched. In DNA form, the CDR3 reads TGCGCCAGCAGCAAAATGACAGGGAAGGCTGAAGCTTTCTTT. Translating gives CASSKMTGKAEAFF.

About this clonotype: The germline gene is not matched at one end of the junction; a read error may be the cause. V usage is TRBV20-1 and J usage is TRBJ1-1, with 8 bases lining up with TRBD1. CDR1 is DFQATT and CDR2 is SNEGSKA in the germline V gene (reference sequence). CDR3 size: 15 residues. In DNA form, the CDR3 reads TGCAGTGCAAGAGCCTTAGGACAGGGTTACTCTGAAGCTTTCTTT. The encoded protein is CSARALGQGYSEAFF.

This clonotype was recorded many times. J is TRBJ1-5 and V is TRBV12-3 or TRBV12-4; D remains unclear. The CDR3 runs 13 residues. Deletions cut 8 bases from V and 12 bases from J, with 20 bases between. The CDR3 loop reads CASSSRALPVQHF. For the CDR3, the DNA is TGTGCCAGCTCCTCTAGGGCGCTCCCTGTCCAGCATTTT.

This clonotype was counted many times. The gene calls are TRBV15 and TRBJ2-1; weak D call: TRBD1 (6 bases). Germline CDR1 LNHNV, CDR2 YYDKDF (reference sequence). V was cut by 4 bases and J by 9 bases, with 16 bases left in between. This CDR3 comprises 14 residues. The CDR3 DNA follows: TGTGCCACCAGCATCCGACAGGTCAGGGGTGAGCAGTTCTTC. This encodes CATSIRQVRGEQFF.

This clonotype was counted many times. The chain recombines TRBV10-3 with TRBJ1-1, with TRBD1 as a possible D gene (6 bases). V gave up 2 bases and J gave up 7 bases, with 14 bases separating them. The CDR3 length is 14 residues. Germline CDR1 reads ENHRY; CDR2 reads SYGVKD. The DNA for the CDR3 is TGTGCCATCAGTGAGAGGGGGGGACGGATTGAAGCTTTCTTT. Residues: CAISERGGRIEAFF.

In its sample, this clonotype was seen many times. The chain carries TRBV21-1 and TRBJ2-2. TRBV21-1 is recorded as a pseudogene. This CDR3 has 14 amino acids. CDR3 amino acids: CASGRSGSPGELFF. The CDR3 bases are TGTGCCAGCGGAAGAAGCGGGAGCCCCGGGGAGCTGTTTTTT.